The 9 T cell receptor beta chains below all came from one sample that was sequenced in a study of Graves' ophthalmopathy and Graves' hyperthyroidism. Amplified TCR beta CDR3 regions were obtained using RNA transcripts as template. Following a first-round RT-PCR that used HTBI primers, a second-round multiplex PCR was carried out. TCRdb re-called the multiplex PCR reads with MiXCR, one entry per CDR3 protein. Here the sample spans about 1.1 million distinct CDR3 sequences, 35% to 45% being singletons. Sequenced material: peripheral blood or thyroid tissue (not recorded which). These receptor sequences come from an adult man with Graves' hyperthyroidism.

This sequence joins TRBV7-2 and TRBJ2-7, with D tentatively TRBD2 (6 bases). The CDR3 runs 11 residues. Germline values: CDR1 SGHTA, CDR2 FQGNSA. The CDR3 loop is CAGLRELQQYF. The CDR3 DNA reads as TGTGCTGGGCTCCGGGAGCTGCAGCAGTACTTC. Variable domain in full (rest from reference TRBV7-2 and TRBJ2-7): GAGVSQSPSNKVTEKGKDVELRCDPISGHTALYWYRQSLGQGLEFLIYFQGNSAPDKSGLPSDRFSAERTGGSVSTLTIQRTQQEDSAVYLCAGLRELQQYFGPGTRLTVT.

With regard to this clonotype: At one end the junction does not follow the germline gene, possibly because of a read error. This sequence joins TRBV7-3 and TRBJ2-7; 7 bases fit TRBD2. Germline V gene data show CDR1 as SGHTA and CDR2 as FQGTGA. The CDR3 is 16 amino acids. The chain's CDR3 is CASSWRVSGMVYGQYF. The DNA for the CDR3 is TGTGCCAGCAGCTGGCGGGTCAGCGGGATGGTCTACGGGCAGTACTTC.

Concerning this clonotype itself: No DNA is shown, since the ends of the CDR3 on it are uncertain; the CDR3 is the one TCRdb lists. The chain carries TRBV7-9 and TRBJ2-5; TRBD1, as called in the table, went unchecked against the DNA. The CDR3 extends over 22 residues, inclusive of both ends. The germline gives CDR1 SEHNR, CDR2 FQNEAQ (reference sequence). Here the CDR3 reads CASSTWTGKNTEAFFGQETQYF.

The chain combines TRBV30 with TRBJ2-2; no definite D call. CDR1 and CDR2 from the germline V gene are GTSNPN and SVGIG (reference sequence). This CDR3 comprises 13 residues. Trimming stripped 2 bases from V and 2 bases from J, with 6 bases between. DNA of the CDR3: TGTGCCTGGAGTAGGGTCAACACCGGGGAGCTGTTTTTT. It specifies CAWSRVNTGELFF.

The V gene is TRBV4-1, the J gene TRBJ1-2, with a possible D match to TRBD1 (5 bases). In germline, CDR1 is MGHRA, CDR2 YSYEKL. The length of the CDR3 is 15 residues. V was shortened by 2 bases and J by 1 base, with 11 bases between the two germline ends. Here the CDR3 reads CASSQPGTLNYGYTF. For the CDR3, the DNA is TGCGCCAGCAGCCAACCCGGGACTCTTAACTATGGCTACACCTTC.

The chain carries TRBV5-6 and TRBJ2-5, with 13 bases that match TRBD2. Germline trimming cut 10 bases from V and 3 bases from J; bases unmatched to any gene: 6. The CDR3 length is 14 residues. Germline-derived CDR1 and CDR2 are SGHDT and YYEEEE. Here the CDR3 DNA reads TGTGCCCAGAGGACTAGCGGGGGTAAAGAGACCCAGTACTTC. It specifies CAQRTSGGKETQYF.

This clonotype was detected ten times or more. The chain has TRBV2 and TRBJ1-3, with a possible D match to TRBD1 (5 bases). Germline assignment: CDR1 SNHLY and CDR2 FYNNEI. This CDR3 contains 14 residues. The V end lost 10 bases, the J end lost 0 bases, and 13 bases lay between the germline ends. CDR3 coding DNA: TGTGCCACCAGGGAAGGACACTCTGGAAACACCATATATTTT. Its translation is CATREGHSGNTIYF.

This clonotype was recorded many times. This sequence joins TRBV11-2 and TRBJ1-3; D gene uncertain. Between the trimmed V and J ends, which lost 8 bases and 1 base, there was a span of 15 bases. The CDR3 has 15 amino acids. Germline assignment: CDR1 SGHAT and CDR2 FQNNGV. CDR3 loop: CASQAHRGSGNTIYF. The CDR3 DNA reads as TGTGCCAGCCAAGCGCACCGGGGTTCTGGAAACACCATATATTTT. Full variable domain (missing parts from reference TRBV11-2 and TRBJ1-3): EAGVAQSPRYKIIEKRQSVAFWCNPISGHATLYWYQQILGQGPKLLIQFQNNGVVDDSQLPKDRFSAERLKGVDSTLKIQPAKLEDSAVYLCASQAHRGSGNTIYFGEGSWLTVV.

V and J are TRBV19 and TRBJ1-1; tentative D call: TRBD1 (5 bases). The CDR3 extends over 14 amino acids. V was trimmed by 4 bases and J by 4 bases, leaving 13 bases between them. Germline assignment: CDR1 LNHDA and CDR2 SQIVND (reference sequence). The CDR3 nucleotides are TGTGCCAGTAGTAGCGATAGGGGAGCCACTGAAGCTTTCTTT. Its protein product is CASSSDRGATEAFF.